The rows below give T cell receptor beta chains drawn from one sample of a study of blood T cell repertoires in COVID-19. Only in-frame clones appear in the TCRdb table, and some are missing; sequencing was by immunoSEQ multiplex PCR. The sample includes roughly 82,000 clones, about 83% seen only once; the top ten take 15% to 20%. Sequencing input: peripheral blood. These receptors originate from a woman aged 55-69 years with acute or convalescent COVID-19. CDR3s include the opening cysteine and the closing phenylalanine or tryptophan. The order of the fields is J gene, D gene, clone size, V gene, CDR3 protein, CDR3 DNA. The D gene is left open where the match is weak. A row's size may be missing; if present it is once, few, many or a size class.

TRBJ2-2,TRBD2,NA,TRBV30,CAWSPVSGGNTGELFF,TGTGCCTGGAGTCCAGTTAGCGGGGGAAACACCGGGGAGCTGTTTTTT
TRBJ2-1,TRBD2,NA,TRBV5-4,CASSDGTRRNEQFF,TGTGCCAGCAGCGATGGGACTAGACGCAATGAGCAGTTCTTC
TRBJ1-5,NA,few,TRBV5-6,CASSLGRVVGQPQHF,TGTGCCAGCAGCTTGGGCAGGGTAGTGGGTCAGCCCCAGCATTTT
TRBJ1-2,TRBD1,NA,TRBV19,CASSEGQGGGYTF,TGTGCCAGTAGTGAGGGACAGGGAGGAGGCTACACCTTC
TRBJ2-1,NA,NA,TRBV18,CASSPGQGYNEQFF,TGTGCCAGCTCACCAGGGCAGGGTTACAATGAGCAGTTCTTC
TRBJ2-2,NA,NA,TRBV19,CASSIGGGNTGELFF,TGTGCCAGTAGTATAGGAGGGGGGAACACCGGGGAGCTGTTTTTT
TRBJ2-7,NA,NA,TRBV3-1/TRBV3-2,CASSRSGEVSYEQYF,TGTGCCAGCAGCCGGTCTGGGGAGGTTTCCTACGAGCAGTACTTC
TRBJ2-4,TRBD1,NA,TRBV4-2,CASSQRDSIQYF,TGTGCCAGCAGCCAACGGGACAGTATTCAGTACTTC
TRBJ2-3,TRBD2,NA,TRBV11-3,CASSQTGTSGFPSTDTQYF,TGTGCCAGCAGCCAAACCGGGACTAGCGGCTTTCCTAGCACAGATACGCAGTATTTT
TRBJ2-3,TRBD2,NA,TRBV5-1,CASSLPRTSGKDTQYF,TGCGCCAGCAGCTTACCCCGGACTAGCGGAAAAGATACGCAGTATTTT
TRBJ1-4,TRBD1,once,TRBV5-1,CASSLDGTVLFF,TGCGCCAGCAGCTTAGATGGGACAGTACTGTTTTTT
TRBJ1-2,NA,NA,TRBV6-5,CASSRTGLYGYTF,TGTGCCAGCAGCCGAACAGGGCTCTATGGCTACACCTTC
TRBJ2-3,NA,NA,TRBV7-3,CASSLAQGGRTDTQYF,TGTGCCAGCAGCTTAGCCCAAGGGGGTAGGACAGATACGCAGTATTTT
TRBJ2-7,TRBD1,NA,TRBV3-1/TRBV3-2,CASSPTGAEQYF,TGTGCCAGCAGCCCTACAGGGGCCGAGCAGTACTTC
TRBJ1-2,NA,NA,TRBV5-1,CASGPRATSQGGYGYTF,TGCGCCAGCGGCCCACGAGCAACCTCACAGGGAGGGTATGGCTACACCTTC
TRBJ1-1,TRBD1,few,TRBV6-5,CASSYSRVRGQEAFF,TGTGCCAGCAGTTACTCTAGAGTTAGGGGGCAGGAAGCTTTCTTT
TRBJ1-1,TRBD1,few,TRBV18,CASSPPGGSDTEAFF,TGTGCCAGCTCACCACCAGGGGGCTCTGACACTGAAGCTTTCTTT
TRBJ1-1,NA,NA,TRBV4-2,CASSPHGVDYEAFF,TGTGCCAGCAGCCCCCATGGAGTTGATTACGAAGCTTTCTTT
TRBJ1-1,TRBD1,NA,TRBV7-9,CASSFPQGTVGTEAFF,TGTGCCAGCAGCTTTCCTCAGGGGACAGTGGGAACTGAAGCTTTCTTT
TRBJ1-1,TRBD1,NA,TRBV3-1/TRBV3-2,CASSQFWGQVNTEAFF,TGTGCCAGCAGCCAATTTTGGGGACAGGTGAACACTGAAGCTTTCTTT
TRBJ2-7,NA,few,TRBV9,CASSSTYEQYF,TGTGCCAGCAGCTCCACCTACGAGCAGTACTTC
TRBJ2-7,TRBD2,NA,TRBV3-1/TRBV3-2,CASSSGTSGTLYEQYF,TGTGCCAGCAGCTCTGGGACTAGCGGGACCCTTTACGAGCAGTACTTC
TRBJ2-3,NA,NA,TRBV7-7,CASSLGGGAGVDTQYF,TGTGCTAGCAGCTTAGGGGGCGGGGCTGGCGTAGATACGCAGTATTTT
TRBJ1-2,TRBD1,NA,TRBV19,CASGDRGIGDGYTF,TGTGCCAGTGGGGACAGGGGAATTGGGGATGGCTACACCTTC
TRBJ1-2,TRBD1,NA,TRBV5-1,CASSQGTGSGYTF,TGCGCCAGCAGCCAAGGGACAGGGAGCGGCTACACCTTC
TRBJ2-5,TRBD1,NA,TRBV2,CASRVGGVETQYF,TGTGCCAGCAGGGTAGGGGGCGTGGAGACCCAGTACTTC
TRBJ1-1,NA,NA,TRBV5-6,CASSRQPMNTEAFF,TGTGCCAGCAGCCGACAGCCTATGAACACTGAAGCTTTCTTT
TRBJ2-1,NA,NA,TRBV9,CVSSVGGLSYNEQFF,TGTGTCAGCAGCGTTGGGGGCCTCTCCTACAATGAGCAGTTCTTC
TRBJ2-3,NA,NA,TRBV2,CASKEGDTQYF,TGTGCCAGCAAAGAGGGAGATACGCAGTATTTT
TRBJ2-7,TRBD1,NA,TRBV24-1,CATSAPDRGDYEQYF,TGTGCCACCAGTGCCCCGGACAGGGGGGACTACGAGCAGTACTTC
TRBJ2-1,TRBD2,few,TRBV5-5,CASSNTPLRGGGYNEQFF,TGTGCCAGCAGCAATACCCCACTGAGGGGCGGGGGCTACAATGAGCAGTTCTTC
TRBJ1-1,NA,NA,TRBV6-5,CASRASGGKTEAFF,TGTGCCAGCAGAGCCTCGGGGGGCAAAACTGAAGCTTTCTTT
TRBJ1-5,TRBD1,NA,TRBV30,CAWSVDRGTQPQHF,TGTGCCTGGAGTGTTGACAGGGGAACTCAGCCCCAGCATTTT
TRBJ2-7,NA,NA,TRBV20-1,CSASAATFGGEQYF,TGCAGTGCTAGTGCTGCTACTTTCGGAGGCGAGCAGTACTTC
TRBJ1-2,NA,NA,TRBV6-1,CASSEEETENYGYTF,TGTGCCAGCAGTGAAGAAGAGACGGAGAACTATGGCTACACCTTC
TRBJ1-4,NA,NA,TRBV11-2,CASSNQGNKLFF,TGTGCCAGCAGCAATCAGGGAAATAAACTGTTTTTT
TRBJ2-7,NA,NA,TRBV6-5,CASLRDTSSEQYF,TGTGCCAGCTTAAGGGACACTTCATCCGAGCAGTACTTC